One sample yielded the 29 T cell receptor beta chains listed below, sequenced in a study of cytomegalovirus exposure and HLA in healthy donors. With 60 Vbeta and 13 Jbeta primers, the PCR was carried out. Profiling relied on immunoSEQ multiplex PCR, and the TCRdb table lists in-frame clones only, not all of them. The sample includes about 180,000 clones, roughly 75% of them seen just once. Sequencing input: PBMCs. These receptors all come from a woman aged 25 to 39 in good health and CMV-seronegative.

V and J are TRBV27 and TRBJ1-3; a possible D gene is TRBD1 (6 bases). The germline gives CDR1 MNHEY, CDR2 SMNVEV (reference sequence). This CDR3 is 14 amino acids long. Trimming took 2 bases from V and 4 from J, leaving 9 bases between them. In nucleotides, the CDR3 is TGTGCCAGCAGTTTAGGACAGTCGGGAAACACCATATATTTT. It specifies CASSLGQSGNTIYF.

The chain employs TRBV7-3 and TRBJ1-3, with D perhaps TRBD1 (6 bases). CDR3 length: 15 amino acids. Looked up from germline, CDR1 is SGHTA and CDR2 is FQGTGA. V was cut by 2 bases and J by 9 bases, with 17 bases left in between. DNA of the CDR3: TGTGCCAGCAGCTTAGTCGGCAGGGGTTACGGCACCATATATTTT. Residues: CASSLVGRGYGTIYF.

The gene calls are TRBV28 and TRBJ1-1, with 9 bases lining up with TRBD1. With 11 bases clipped from V and 1 base from J, the junction kept 5 bases outside the gene matches. The CDR3 consists of 13 residues. Per the germline V gene, CDR1 is MDHEN and CDR2 is SYDVKM. CDR3 residues: CAVQGQGNTEAFF. In DNA, the CDR3 is TGTGCCGTCCAGGGACAGGGGAACACTGAAGCTTTCTTT. Full variable domain (missing parts from reference TRBV28 and TRBJ1-1): DVKVTQSSRYLVKRTGEKVFLECVQDMDHENMFWYRQDPGLGLRLIYFSYDVKMKEKGDIPEGYSVSREKKERFSLILESASTNQTSMYLCAVQGQGNTEAFFGQGTRLTVV.

The V and J genes are TRBV6-5 and TRBJ1-5; 7 positions match TRBD1. The CDR3 contains 14 residues. J gave up 6 bases and V 6 bases, and 8 bases lay outside the gene matches. Germline V gene data show CDR1 as MNHEY and CDR2 as SVGAGI. CDR3 region: CASSQTGESQPQHF. CDR3 DNA sequence: TGTGCCAGCAGCCAAACAGGGGAGAGTCAGCCCCAGCATTTT.

The chain has TRBV29-1 and TRBJ2-4; perhaps TRBD1 as D (7 bases). CDR3 size: 14 residues. The V gene's germline CDR1 is SQVTM and CDR2 ANQGSEA. The V gene lost 5 bases and the J gene lost 5 bases, with 16 bases spanning the gap. CDR3 nucleotides: TGCAGCGTTCGGAGGGGGACAGACCAAAACATTCAGTACTTC. Its translation: CSVRRGTDQNIQYF. The entire variable domain, with the rest obtained from reference TRBV29-1 and TRBJ2-4, is as follows: SAVISQKPSRDICQRGTSLTIQCQVDSQVTMMFWYRQQPGQSLTLIATANQGSEATYESGFVIDKFPISRPNLTFSTLTVSNMSPEDSSIYLCSVRRGTDQNIQYFGAGTRLSVL.

The chain employs TRBV30 and TRBJ2-2, with D perhaps TRBD2 (6 bases). The germline gives CDR1 GTSNPN, CDR2 SVGIG (reference sequence). The CDR3 has 14 amino acids. V lost 3 bases and J 4 bases, leaving 12 bases between the germline ends. This CDR3 is CAWRNRGSTGELFF. CDR3 in DNA: TGTGCCTGGAGAAACCGGGGGAGCACCGGGGAGCTGTTTTTT.

This clone has only one observation. V and J are TRBV27 and TRBJ2-3; D is undetermined. The CDR3 has 12 residues. V gave up 5 bases and J gave up 5 bases, with 8 bases separating them. Looked up from germline, CDR1 is MNHEY and CDR2 is SMNVEV (reference sequence). The CDR3 loop reads CASSPTGDTQYF. The DNA for the CDR3 is TGTGCCAGCAGTCCCACGGGAGATACGCAGTATTTT.

J is TRBJ2-3 and V is TRBV4-2; the match to TRBD1 covers 9 bases. Germline CDR1 LGHNA, CDR2 YNFKEQ. J gave up 0 bases and V 3 bases, and 4 bases lay outside the gene matches. CDR3 size: 16 residues. CDR3 DNA: TGTGCCAGCAGCCAGTCCGGGACAGGGAGCACAGATACGCAGTATTTT. Its protein product is CASSQSGTGSTDTQYF.

The chain joins TRBV10-2 to TRBJ2-1; tentative D call: TRBD2 (6 bases). Per germline, CDR1 WSHSY and CDR2 SAAADI. Trimming cost V 6 bases and J 4 bases, with 16 bases left between them. The CDR3 loop spans 15 amino acids. This CDR3 reads CASRKPSGVYNEQFF. In nucleotides, the CDR3 is TGCGCCAGCAGAAAGCCTTCGGGGGTGTACAATGAGCAGTTCTTC.

V and J are TRBV2 and TRBJ1-3; D is unresolved. CDR1 SNHLY and CDR2 FYNNEI come from the germline V gene. Trimming pared 0 bases from V and 0 bases from J, leaving 12 bases between. The CDR3 totals 17 residues. Here the CDR3 reads CASSEAYRGNSGNTIYF. In DNA, the CDR3 is TGTGCCAGCAGTGAAGCATACAGAGGGAACTCTGGAAACACCATATATTTT.

This clone was observed once. The chain joins TRBV6-5 to TRBJ2-1, with no clear D. Germline CDR1 reads MNHEY; CDR2 reads SVGAGI. Trimming removed 0 bases from V and 5 bases from J, with 14 bases in between. The CDR3 has 16 amino acids. The CDR3 loop reads CASSYSASRFNNEQFF. CDR3 sequence (DNA): TGTGCCAGCAGTTACTCTGCCTCTAGGTTTAACAATGAGCAGTTCTTC.

The V gene is TRBV5-4, the J gene TRBJ1-2; TRBD1 agrees at 8 bases. The CDR3 sequence is 14 residues long. V dropped 1 base and J dropped 5; count of bases not matched to a gene: 4. Germline CDR1 reads SGHNT; CDR2 reads YYREEE (reference sequence). The CDR3, as DNA: TGTGCCAGCAGCTTGAAGGGACAGGCTTATGGCTACACCTTC. This gives the protein CASSLKGQAYGYTF. The full variable domain, with the rest looked up from reference TRBV5-4 and TRBJ1-2, is ETGVTQSPTHLIKTRGQQVTLRCSSQSGHNTVSWYQQALGQGPQFIFQYYREEENGRGNFPPRFSGLQFPNYSSELNVNALELDDSALYLCASSLKGQAYGYTFGSGTRLTVV.

This chain uses TRBV5-1 with TRBJ1-2, with 8 bases identical to TRBD1. The ends lost 5 bases at V and 4 bases at J; junction bases unmatched: 7. The CDR3 spans 14 residues. CDR1 and CDR2 (germline): SGHRS, YFSETQ. For the CDR3, the DNA is TGCGCCAGCAGTCAGGGGGCGCGGAGCTATGGCTACACCTTC. It translates to CASSQGARSYGYTF.

The chain couples TRBV18 to TRBJ1-5, with D tentatively TRBD1 (5 bases). V was shortened by 4 bases and J by 2 bases, with 12 bases between the two germline ends. The CDR3 runs to 15 residues. CDR1 KGHSH and CDR2 LQKENI come from the germline V gene. The CDR3: CASSLGGRGNQPQHF. CDR3 coding DNA: TGTGCCAGCTCACTGGGGGGGAGAGGCAATCAGCCCCAGCATTTT. The variable domain in full, with the rest retrieved from reference TRBV18 and TRBJ1-5, is NAGVMQNPRHLVRRRGQEARLRCSPMKGHSHVYWYRQLPEEGLKFMVYLQKENIIDESGMPKERFSAEFPKEGPSILRIQQVVRGDSAAYFCASSLGGRGNQPQHFGDGTRLSIL.

J is TRBJ1-2 and V is TRBV4-1, with TRBD1 as a possible D gene (5 bases). The V end lost 1 base, the J end lost 5 bases, and 14 bases lay between the germline ends. The germline gives CDR1 MGHRA, CDR2 YSYEKL. The CDR3 has 15 amino acids. The CDR3 sequence: CASSQGTLGLYGYTF. Here the CDR3 DNA reads TGCGCCAGCAGCCAAGGGACACTGGGCCTTTATGGCTACACCTTC.

The J gene is TRBJ2-7, the V gene TRBV30; TRBD2 aligns across 13 bases. The CDR3 extends over 14 amino acids. V dropped 1 base and J dropped 6; count of bases not matched to a gene: 3. Germline V gene data show CDR1 as GTSNPN and CDR2 as SVGIG (reference sequence). The CDR3 region is CAWSALAGGPEQYF. DNA for the CDR3: TGTGCCTGGAGTGCACTAGCGGGGGGGCCCGAGCAGTACTTC.

This rearrangement joins TRBV7-9 to TRBJ1-2; TRBD1 aligns across 9 bases. The CDR3 is 14 amino acids. CDR1 SEHNR and CDR2 FQNEAQ come from the germline V gene (reference sequence). The V gene end was trimmed by 5 bases and the J gene end by 4 bases; junction bases not matched to a gene: 5. The CDR3 region has the DNA TGTGCCAGCAGCCCGGGACAGGGTGCCTATGGCTACACCTTC. Its translation is CASSPGQGAYGYTF.

A note on this clone: This specimen includes other DNA sequences encoding the same CDR3. This chain uses TRBV7-2 with TRBJ1-1, with D unclear. V was clipped by 3 bases and J by 0 bases, with 5 bases between them. From germline, CDR1 is SGHTA and CDR2 FQGNSA. The CDR3 extends over 13 amino acids. CDR3 residues: CASSFLLNTEAFF. CDR3 DNA: TGTGCCAGCAGCTTTCTATTGAACACTGAAGCTTTCTTT.

The V call is TRBV5-4, the J call TRBJ2-6, with D hard to call. Looked up from germline, CDR1 is SGHNT and CDR2 is YYREEE (reference sequence). V was trimmed by 1 base and J by 1 base, leaving 15 bases between them. CDR3 length equals 18 residues. The CDR3 region is CASSLRAARKSGANVLTF. The CDR3 nucleotides read TGTGCCAGCAGCTTGCGCGCGGCCCGGAAATCTGGGGCCAACGTCCTGACTTTC. The full variable domain, rest sourced from reference TRBV5-4 and TRBJ2-6, is ETGVTQSPTHLIKTRGQQVTLRCSSQSGHNTVSWYQQALGQGPQFIFQYYREEENGRGNFPPRFSGLQFPNYSSELNVNALELDDSALYLCASSLRAARKSGANVLTFGAGSRLTVL.

This clone was seen a handful of times. The CDR3: CARGRLNTEAFF. The CDR3, as DNA: TGTGCCAGGGGCAGACTGAACACTGAAGCTTTCTTT. The chain couples TRBV30 to TRBJ1-1; a possible D gene is TRBD1 (5 bases). V lost 8 bases to trimming and J lost 0 bases, with 10 bases between them. The germline gives CDR1 GTSNPN, CDR2 SVGIG (reference sequence). This CDR3 has 12 amino acids.

The V gene is TRBV7-3, the J gene TRBJ1-1; D remains unclear. The CDR3 is 16 residues long. Germline CDR1 and CDR2: SGHTA and FQGTGA. V lost 2 bases and J lost 0, with 13 bases in between. CDR3 sequence (DNA): TGTGCCAGCAGCTTATTTACCCAGGCTATGAACACTGAAGCTTTCTTT. Translating it yields CASSLFTQAMNTEAFF.

This sequence joins TRBV6-8 and TRBJ1-4, with D uncertain. V lost 4 bases, J lost 4 bases, and 10 bases lay in between. CDR1 is MNHGY and CDR2 is SAAAGT in the germline V gene. The CDR3 is made up of 14 amino acids. DNA for the CDR3: TGTGCCAGCAGTTCCCAGGAAATTAATGAAAAACTGTTTTTT. This sequence encodes CASSSQEINEKLFF.

The rearrangement joins TRBV7-2 to TRBJ2-7; 12 nucleotides match TRBD1. The CDR3 is 18 amino acids. Losses at the gene ends were 5 bases for V and 1 base for J; bases not matched to a gene: 12. The germline CDR1 and CDR2 sequences are SGHTA and FQGNSA. DNA of the CDR3: TGTGCCAGCAGCAGGACCGGGACAGGGGGCGCCGTATCCTACGAGCAGTACTTC. Protein sequence: CASSRTGTGGAVSYEQYF.

V gene TRBV2 combines with J gene TRBJ2-1, with TRBD2 matching over 12 bases. Germline CDR1 is SNHLY and CDR2 is FYNNEI. V trimming: 3 bases; J trimming: 2 bases; junction bases outside the gene matches: 2. The CDR3 runs 16 residues. CDR3 sequence reads: CASSDSSGGAYNEQFF. DNA of the CDR3: TGTGCCAGCAGTGACTCTAGCGGGGGGGCCTACAATGAGCAGTTCTTC.

This clone was seen once. This chain links TRBV2 with TRBJ1-2, with a tentative D call TRBD1 (5 bases). The CDR3 consists of 15 residues. Looked up from germline, CDR1 is SNHLY and CDR2 is FYNNEI. The V end lost 7 bases, the J end lost 3 bases, and 18 bases lay between the germline ends. The CDR3 sequence is CASKFRGGEDYGYTF. As DNA, the CDR3 is TGTGCCAGCAAATTCCGGGGAGGGGAGGACTATGGCTACACCTTC.

The count of this clone is one. J is TRBJ2-7 and V is TRBV23-1; maybe TRBD1 (6 bases). TRBV23-1 is recorded as an ORF, its role being uncertain. This CDR3 is built from 15 residues. The ends were cut back, 2 bases at V and 3 bases at J, with 14 bases in the middle. CDR3: CASSQNQGPYYEQYF. The DNA of the CDR3 is TGCGCCAGCAGTCAAAATCAGGGGCCCTACTACGAGCAGTACTTC.

This rearrangement joins TRBV5-1 to TRBJ2-7; possibly TRBD1 for D (6 bases). The germline V gene encodes CDR1 SGHRS and CDR2 YFSETQ. Trimming stripped 3 bases from V and 0 bases from J, with 13 bases between. This CDR3 spans 15 amino acids. The CDR3 here is CASSSDSPSSYEQYF. CDR3 DNA sequence: TGCGCCAGCAGCTCGGACAGCCCGAGCTCCTACGAGCAGTACTTC.

This chain uses TRBV13 with TRBJ2-7; the match to TRBD2 covers 8 bases. This CDR3 comprises 15 residues. Germline values: CDR1 PRHDT, CDR2 FYEKMQ (reference sequence). V trimming: 1 base; J trimming: 3 bases; junction bases outside the gene matches: 5. CDR3 DNA sequence: TGTGCCAGCAGCTTAGAAAGCGGGGGCCTCTACGAGCAGTACTTC. This translates into CASSLESGGLYEQYF.

This clone was seen a handful of times. This sequence joins TRBV9 and TRBJ2-3; 11 nucleotides align to TRBD2. The CDR3 runs 17 residues. V lost 0 bases, J lost 1 base, and 4 bases stayed unmatched. CDR1 and CDR2 (germline): SGDLS, YYNGEE. The chain's CDR3 is CASSVAGSGGGTDTQYF. Here the CDR3 DNA reads TGTGCCAGCAGCGTAGCTGGTAGCGGGGGGGGCACAGATACGCAGTATTTT.